These 29 T cell receptor beta chains came from one sample sequenced in a study of T cell responses to AZD1222 COVID-19 vaccine. Profiled with immunoSEQ multiplex PCR; TCRdb holds only in-frame clones, not every one. The data contain 75,000 to 100,000 clones, 85% to 90% of them singletons. This sample comprised peripheral blood, obtained on day 0 of MenACWY control vaccination. The receptors here all came from an adult in good health.

This clone turned up a few times. This chain connects TRBV18 to TRBJ1-2; D is uncertain. Trimming shortened V by 0 bases and J by 0 bases, and 8 bases separated the two germline ends. Looked up from germline, CDR1 is KGHSH and CDR2 is LQKENI. The CDR3 has 15 residues. CDR3 protein: CASSPPATSNYGYTF. CDR3 in DNA: TGTGCCAGCTCACCACCGGCCACTTCTAACTATGGCTACACCTTC. Combining the CDR3 with reference TRBV18 and TRBJ1-2 gives the whole variable domain NAGVMQNPRHLVRRRGQEARLRCSPMKGHSHVYWYRQLPEEGLKFMVYLQKENIIDESGMPKERFSAEFPKEGPSILRIQQVVRGDSAAYFCASSPPATSNYGYTFGSGTRLTVV.

The rearrangement links TRBV6-4 to TRBJ2-7, with 13 bases identical to TRBD2. The germline V gene has CDR1 MRHNA and CDR2 SNTAGT. The CDR3 extends over 15 amino acids. J lost 5 bases, V lost 0 bases, and 1 base had no gene match. The CDR3 region is CASSDSGLAGDEQYF. CDR3 bases: TGTGCCAGCAGTGACTCCGGACTAGCGGGGGACGAGCAGTACTTC.

The rearrangement joins TRBV7-7 to TRBJ2-3; D is tentatively TRBD1 or TRBD2 (5 bases each). V gave up 5 bases and J gave up 3 bases, with 15 bases separating them. CDR3 length equals 15 residues. The germline gives CDR1 SSHAT, CDR2 FNYEAQ (reference sequence). Here the CDR3 DNA reads TGTGCCAGCAGCCCGTTTGGGGGAGTGACAGATACGCAGTATTTT. Amino acids: CASSPFGGVTDTQYF.

This clone was seen once. The chain links TRBV7-8 to TRBJ2-2; the D is unclear. Trimming took off 5 bases at V and 3 bases at J, with 16 bases between the two ends. The CDR3 runs 16 residues. CDR1 is SGHVS, CDR2 FQNEAQ, per germline. The CDR3, as DNA: TGTGCCAGCAGCCCGAGCCTCAAGCGCGACACCGGGGAGCTGTTTTTT. Protein: CASSPSLKRDTGELFF.

This chain uses TRBV2 with TRBJ2-5; 7 bases line up with TRBD1. CDR3 size: 14 residues. The germline gives CDR1 SNHLY, CDR2 FYNNEI. Losses at the gene ends were 6 bases for V and 1 base for J; bases not matched to a gene: 5. The CDR3 nucleotides are TGTGCCAGCAGGGAATGGGACAGCCAAGAGACCCAGTACTTC. It yields the protein CASREWDSQETQYF. The full variable domain, completed using reference TRBV2 and TRBJ2-5, is EPEVTQTPSHQVTQMGQEVILRCVPISNHLYFYWYRQILGQKVEFLVSFYNNEISEKSEIFDDQFSVERPDGSNFTLKIRSTKLEDSAMYFCASREWDSQETQYFGPGTRLLVL.

This chain links TRBV14 with TRBJ1-2; TRBD1 aligns across 11 bases. Germline V gene data show CDR1 as SGHDN and CDR2 as FVKESK. V lost 2 bases to trimming and J lost 4 bases; unmatched junction nucleotides: 6. The CDR3 is 16 amino acids. The CDR3 loop reads CASSQSGTGGSYGYTF. The CDR3 coding sequence is TGTGCCAGCAGCCAATCCGGGACAGGGGGTAGCTATGGCTACACCTTC.

The V gene is TRBV5-1, the J gene TRBJ2-1, with TRBD2 identical over 10 bases. V gave up 3 bases and J gave up 8 bases; unmatched junction bases: 11. Germline CDR1 and CDR2: SGHRS and YFSETQ. There are 16 residues in the CDR3. In DNA form, the CDR3 reads TGCGCCAGCAGCTCAATTAGCGGGGGGACCCCCTATGAGCAGTTCTTC. It specifies CASSSISGGTPYEQFF.

V usage is TRBV2 and J usage is TRBJ1-2; 10 nucleotides line up with TRBD1. The CDR3 length is 16 residues. The trim removed 7 bases at V and 4 bases at J, leaving 12 bases unmatched. From germline, CDR1 is SNHLY and CDR2 FYNNEI. DNA for the CDR3: TGTGCCAGCACCCGACAGGGGGCAGCTGATGGCTATGGCTACACCTTC. This encodes CASTRQGAADGYGYTF. Drawing the rest from reference TRBV2 and TRBJ1-2, the complete variable domain is EPEVTQTPSHQVTQMGQEVILRCVPISNHLYFYWYRQILGQKVEFLVSFYNNEISEKSEIFDDQFSVERPDGSNFTLKIRSTKLEDSAMYFCASTRQGAADGYGYTFGSGTRLTVV.

CDR3 amino acids: CASSPDSGSMDGYTF. CDR3 sequence (DNA): TGTGCCAGCTCACCGGACAGTGGCTCTATGGATGGCTACACCTTC. The chain links TRBV18 to TRBJ1-2, with D tentatively TRBD1 (6 bases). CDR1 is KGHSH and CDR2 is LQKENI in the germline V gene. The CDR3 has 15 residues. V dropped 3 bases and J dropped 6 bases, with 17 bases sitting between them.

The V gene is TRBV6-5, the J gene TRBJ1-6; D gene uncertain. This CDR3 spans 12 amino acids. V shed 8 bases and J shed 11 bases, with 13 bases lying between them. Germline assignment: CDR1 MNHEY and CDR2 SVGAGI. This CDR3 is CASFLSGAPLHF. DNA for the CDR3: TGTGCCAGCTTCCTAAGTGGAGCACCCCTCCACTTT.

The V call is TRBV16, the J call TRBJ1-1; tentative D call: TRBD1 (5 bases). The CDR3 runs 14 residues. V gave up 2 bases and J gave up 4 bases, with 11 bases separating them. Germline V gives CDR1 KGHSY, CDR2 FQNENV. The CDR3 bases are TGTGCCAGCAGCCAAGCTTCAGGGTCCACTGAAGCTTTCTTT. Translated, it gives CASSQASGSTEAFF.

The chain employs TRBV6-2 or TRBV6-3 and TRBJ2-7; D may correspond to TRBD1 or TRBD2 (5 bases each). CDR1 and CDR2 (germline): MNHEY, SVGEGT. V was cut by 4 bases and J by 7 bases, with 11 bases left in between. The CDR3 has 12 amino acids. The CDR3 region has the DNA TGTGCCAGCAGTTCCGGTTGGGGGGAGCAGTACTTC. This codes for CASSSGWGEQYF.

J is TRBJ1-1 and V is TRBV10-3, with unresolved D. Trimming cost V 2 bases and J 6 bases, with 10 bases left between them. The CDR3 contains 13 residues. CDR1 ENHRY and CDR2 SYGVKD come from the germline V gene. CDR3 nucleotides: TGTGCCATCAGTGAGCGAGGACCTGCTGAAGCTTTCTTT. Its protein product is CAISERGPAEAFF.

This chain links TRBV7-9 with TRBJ1-4; 7 bases fit TRBD1. The CDR3 is 16 residues long. Unmatched junction bases numbered 11, after V lost 10 bases and J lost 0 bases. Germline values: CDR1 SEHNR, CDR2 FQNEAQ (reference sequence). The CDR3: CAIPAGQGATNEKLFF. CDR3 sequence (DNA): TGTGCCATCCCTGCGGGCCAGGGGGCAACTAATGAAAAACTGTTTTTT.

This rearrangement joins TRBV15 to TRBJ2-7; D is possibly TRBD1 (6 bases). Germline V lookup: CDR1 LNHNV, CDR2 YYDKDF (reference sequence). This CDR3 has 15 amino acids. The germline V and J ends were trimmed by 3 bases and 7 bases, with 19 bases remaining between them. DNA of the CDR3: TGTGCCACCAGCAGTGGCAGGGGCTCCGTAGGTGAGCAGTACTTC. Its translation is CATSSGRGSVGEQYF. The full variable domain, in which reference TRBV15 and TRBJ2-7 provide the parts outside the CDR3, is DAMVIQNPRYQVTQFGKPVTLSCSQTLNHNVMYWYQQKSSQAPKLLFHYYDKDFNNEADTPDNFQSRRPNTSFCFLDIRSPGLGDTAMYLCATSSGRGSVGEQYFGPGTRLTVT.

The chain is built from TRBV19 and TRBJ2-4; D gene ambiguous. Germline-derived CDR1 and CDR2 are LNHDA and SQIVND (reference sequence). The ends were cut back, 2 bases at V and 4 bases at J, with 9 bases in the middle. CDR3 length: 14 residues. In DNA form, the CDR3 reads TGTGCCAGTAGTATAACGGACCCAAAAAACATTCAGTACTTC. This translates into CASSITDPKNIQYF.

The rearrangement uses TRBV6-2 or TRBV6-3 and TRBJ1-2; TRBD1 matches 9 bases. The V gene end was trimmed by 4 bases and the J gene end by 8 bases; junction bases not matched to a gene: 11. CDR1 and CDR2 from the germline V gene are MNHEY and SVGEGT. The CDR3 covers 15 residues. The CDR3 reads CASSSTRTGEGGYTF. Here the CDR3 DNA reads TGTGCCAGCAGTTCCACCCGGACAGGGGAAGGGGGCTACACCTTC.

The chain couples TRBV10-3 to TRBJ2-7; D may be TRBD1 (5 bases). V was pared by 9 bases and J by 7 bases, with 16 bases between. Germline V lookup: CDR1 ENHRY, CDR2 SYGVKD. The CDR3 consists of 12 residues. This CDR3 reads CAIQAAGLEQYF. The CDR3 DNA follows: TGTGCCATACAGGCGGCAGGGTTGGAGCAGTACTTC.

This clone is a singleton in its sample. This sample also contains other DNA sequences that code for the same CDR3. The chain recombines TRBV10-3 with TRBJ2-3; a weak D match, TRBD1 (5 bases). V dropped 7 bases and J dropped 0 bases, with 11 bases sitting between them. Germline V CDR1 and CDR2: ENHRY, SYGVKD. This CDR3 comprises 14 residues. The CDR3, as DNA: TGTGCCATCAAAGGGGCCTTTAGCACAGATACGCAGTATTTT. Translated, it gives CAIKGAFSTDTQYF.

The V call is TRBV7-9, the J call TRBJ2-3; D possibly corresponds to TRBD1 (6 bases). V dropped 6 bases and J dropped 0 bases, with 10 bases sitting between them. In germline, CDR1 is SEHNR, CDR2 FQNEAQ (reference sequence). There are 14 residues in the CDR3. The CDR3 DNA sequence: TGTGCCAGCAGGGGGGACACTAGCACAGATACGCAGTATTTT. It codes for CASRGDTSTDTQYF.

The V gene is TRBV5-4, the J gene TRBJ2-3; no firm D call. The V and J ends lost 4 bases and 6 bases respectively, with 15 bases between them. The germline V gene has CDR1 SGHNT and CDR2 YYREEE (reference sequence). The CDR3 has 14 residues. The CDR3 loop is CASSPGPMGDTQYF. The CDR3 nucleotides read TGTGCCAGCAGCCCCGGACCGATGGGGGATACGCAGTATTTT.

The rearrangement links TRBV5-4 to TRBJ2-1, with TRBD1 as a possible D gene (6 bases). CDR1 and CDR2 from the germline V gene are SGHNT and YYREEE (reference sequence). Trimming removed 0 bases from V and 0 bases from J, with 7 bases in between. The CDR3 is made up of 15 amino acids. The CDR3: CASSLARGSYNEQFF. CDR3 nucleotides: TGTGCCAGCAGCTTGGCCAGGGGCTCCTACAATGAGCAGTTCTTC. Together with reference TRBV5-4 and TRBJ2-1, the CDR3 gives the full variable domain: ETGVTQSPTHLIKTRGQQVTLRCSSQSGHNTVSWYQQALGQGPQFIFQYYREEENGRGNFPPRFSGLQFPNYSSELNVNALELDDSALYLCASSLARGSYNEQFFGPGTRLTVL.

This chain connects TRBV18 to TRBJ1-5, with 7 nucleotides matching TRBD1. The germline CDR1 and CDR2 sequences are KGHSH and LQKENI. The CDR3 totals 14 residues. Trimming at V came to 5 bases and at J to 7 bases, leaving 8 bases not matched to a gene. The CDR3 here is CASSNQGEEQPQHF. CDR3 coding DNA: TGTGCCAGCTCAAATCAGGGGGAAGAGCAGCCCCAGCATTTT.

V gene TRBV11-2 combines with J gene TRBJ2-5, with D unclear. Trimming took 4 bases from V and 1 from J, leaving 10 bases between them. CDR3 length: 14 amino acids. Germline CDR1 and CDR2: SGHAT and FQNNGV. Here the CDR3 DNA reads TGTGCCAGCAGCTATACTACTTTCCAAGAGACCCAGTACTTC. This codes for CASSYTTFQETQYF. Together with reference TRBV11-2 and TRBJ2-5, the CDR3 gives the full variable domain: EAGVAQSPRYKIIEKRQSVAFWCNPISGHATLYWYQQILGQGPKLLIQFQNNGVVDDSQLPKDRFSAERLKGVDSTLKIQPAKLEDSAVYLCASSYTTFQETQYFGPGTRLLVL.

This chain uses TRBV19 with TRBJ1-6; the D gene is possibly TRBD1 (5 bases). Trimming removed 6 bases from V and 5 bases from J, with 11 bases in between. The germline CDR1 and CDR2 sequences are LNHDA and SQIVND (reference sequence). The CDR3 has 14 amino acids. CDR3 protein: CASRGAGDNSPLHF. The CDR3 bases are TGTGCCAGTAGAGGGGCAGGAGATAATTCACCCCTCCACTTT.

Here the CDR3 reads CASSSRGQGANEKLFF. CDR3 coding DNA: TGTGCCAGCAGCTCCCGTGGACAGGGGGCTAATGAAAAACTGTTTTTT. The rearrangement joins TRBV5-4 to TRBJ1-4; TRBD1 aligns across 10 bases. V shed 3 bases, J shed 3 bases, and the junction held 5 bases outside the gene matches. CDR1 and CDR2 (germline): SGHNT, YYREEE (reference sequence). The CDR3 spans 16 residues.

The chain uses TRBV7-9 and TRBJ2-2; D uncertain. The V and J ends lost 0 bases and 6 bases respectively, with 5 bases between them. The CDR3 is 13 amino acids. From germline, CDR1 is SEHNR and CDR2 FQNEAQ (reference sequence). DNA of the CDR3: TGTGCCAGCAGCTTAGCCGGCTCCGGGGAGCTGTTTTTT. Translating gives CASSLAGSGELFF.

This chain connects TRBV19 to TRBJ1-5, with no clear D. The V gene lost 4 bases and the J gene lost 2 bases, with 12 bases spanning the gap. Germline V gives CDR1 LNHDA, CDR2 SQIVND (reference sequence). The CDR3 spans 15 residues. The CDR3 DNA follows: TGTGCCAGTAGTAGGGCAGCAGCAGGCAATCAGCCCCAGCATTTT. As protein: CASSRAAAGNQPQHF.

The rearrangement links TRBV4-2 to TRBJ1-1, with 7 bases fitting TRBD1. V lost 0 bases to trimming and J lost 1 base; unmatched junction nucleotides: 2. CDR3 length: 15 residues. Germline loops: CDR1 LGHNA, CDR2 YNFKEQ. CDR3 in amino acids: CASSQDTGANTEAFF. The DNA for the CDR3 is TGTGCCAGCAGCCAAGATACAGGGGCGAACACTGAAGCTTTCTTT.